This T cell receptor beta chain was captured by sequencing in a study of cytomegalovirus exposure and HLA in healthy donors. Details on this clone: Its antigen is as yet unknown.

Researchers ran the PCR with 60 Vbeta and 13 Jbeta primers. Assay: immunoSEQ multiplex PCR; the TCRdb copy retains only in-frame clones and omits some. This sample carries around 130,000 clones, approximately 61% of them seen once, and the ten largest clones take roughly 1.5%. V dropped 1 base and J dropped 14 bases, with 9 bases sitting between them. Germline V gene data show CDR1 as LGHNA and CDR2 as YSLEER. The CDR3 contains 11 residues. Findings of the study overall: Association of a missense DCLRE1C variant with TCR beta V- and J-gene trimming was reported in a later analysis.

Sequencing used PBMCs. This TCR was recovered from a man aged 25-40 years in good health and CMV-seropositive. The rearrangement links TRBV4-3 to TRBJ2-1; TRBD2 might be the D (5 bases). The CDR3 here is CASSQGTGEFF. CDR3 coding DNA: TGCGCCAGCAGCCAAGGGACTGGGGAGTTCTTC.